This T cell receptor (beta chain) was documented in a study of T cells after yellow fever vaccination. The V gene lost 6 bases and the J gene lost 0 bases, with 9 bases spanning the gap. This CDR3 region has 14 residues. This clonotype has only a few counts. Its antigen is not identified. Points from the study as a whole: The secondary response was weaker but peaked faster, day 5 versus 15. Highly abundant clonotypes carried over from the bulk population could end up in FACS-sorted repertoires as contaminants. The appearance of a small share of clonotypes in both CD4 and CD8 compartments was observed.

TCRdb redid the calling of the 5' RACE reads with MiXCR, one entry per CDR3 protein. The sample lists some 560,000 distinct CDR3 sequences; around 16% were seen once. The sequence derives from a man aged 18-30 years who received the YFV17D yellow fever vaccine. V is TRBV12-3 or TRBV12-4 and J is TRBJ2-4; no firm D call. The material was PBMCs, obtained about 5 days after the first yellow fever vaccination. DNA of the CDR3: TGTGCCAGCAGACTGACGCTAGCCAAAAACATTCAGTACTTC. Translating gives CASRLTLAKNIQYF.